This T cell receptor beta chain is drawn from a study of T cell repertoires in cytomegalovirus infection. Study-level information: It can be stated that public TCR beta signatures indicated CMV infection as well as a matching HLA type.

Germline values: CDR1 MDHEN, CDR2 SYDVKM. CDR3 length equals 17 residues. The V segment lost 5 bases and the J segment 7 bases; nucleotides outside the gene matches: 12. Study-wide points: Cumulative frequency (of public TCR beta family members) identified carriers of CMV plus the relevant HLA.

TCRdb reprocessed the reads with MiXCR, giving one entry per CDR3 protein. The table shows just over 150,000 distinct CDR3 sequences, with around a quarter occurring only once. With respect to this clonotype: Its cognate antigen is unknown.

Sequenced: PBMCs. The rearrangement links TRBV28 to TRBJ2-2; TRBD2 agrees at 11 bases. This sequence was found in a human donor in good health (CMV status not recorded). Some clones in this sample may be carry-over from other donors' samples. CDR3 in DNA: TGTGCCAGCAGTCCGATAGCGGGGGGGGTTTCGATCGGGGAGCTGTTTTTT. Amino acid sequence: CASSPIAGGVSIGELFF.